This T cell receptor (beta chain) is from a study of shared clonotypes between healthy human individuals. The CDR3 contains 13 residues. Per germline, CDR1 MNHNS and CDR2 SASEGT. V dropped 6 bases and J dropped 3 bases, with 12 bases sitting between them. Donors, healthy HIV-negative adults, lacked recent acute infections or vaccinations. Replicate sorted-subset PCRs were loaded with 150 to 200 ng DNA, 31,000 or so T cell genomes. Sequenced by immunoSEQ multiplex PCR; TCRdb stores in-frame clones only, minus some. The sample yields fewer than 3 million clones, about 90% seen once. The receptor comes from a man younger than 35 in good health. Some clones in this sample may be carry-over from other donors' samples. What was sequenced was naive CD4+ T cells from PBMCs. Described subset: CD45RA+ positively selected. The gene calls are TRBV6-1 and TRBJ2-7; D gene ambiguous. This CDR3 is CASSLLSNYEQYF. CDR3 bases: TGTGCCAGCAGCCTTTTGTCCAACTACGAGCAGTACTTC.